Presented here are 9 T cell receptor beta chains from one specimen sequenced in a study of circulating and synovial CD4+ cells in juvenile arthritis. The table came from immunoSEQ multiplex PCR; TCRdb's copy has only in-frame clones and leaves some out. The sample has approximately 2,300 clones; about 90% are singletons. Sequences were obtained from HLA-DR+ CD4+ T cells from blood. Subset specified: circulating pathogenic-like lymphocytes, sorted as HLA-DR+CD14-CD3+CD4+CD25low/- blood T cells. All receptors derive from a human donor with juvenile idiopathic arthritis.

Notes on this clone: This sample also contains other DNA sequences that code for the same CDR3. The chain couples TRBV7-8 to TRBJ2-3, with 9 bases identical to TRBD2. CDR3 length: 16 amino acids. The germline V gene encodes CDR1 SGHVS and CDR2 FQNEAQ. With 3 bases clipped from V and 2 bases from J, the junction kept 6 bases outside the gene matches. CDR3 sequence (DNA): TGTGCCAGCAGCTTGGCGCTAGCGGGAATCACAGATACGCAGTATTTT. It specifies CASSLALAGITDTQYF.

The gene calls are TRBV7-2 and TRBJ2-4, with TRBD2 identical over 7 bases. The CDR3 loop spans 16 amino acids. The germline gives CDR1 SGHTA, CDR2 FQGNSA. J was trimmed by 5 bases and V by 8 bases; bases with no gene match: 15. As DNA, the CDR3 is TGTGCCAGCGCCCCCGGGGAGGGGCTAGGGCAAAACATTCAGTACTTC. It specifies CASAPGEGLGQNIQYF. Drawing the rest from reference TRBV7-2 and TRBJ2-4, the complete variable domain is GAGVSQSPSNKVTEKGKDVELRCDPISGHTALYWYRQSLGQGLEFLIYFQGNSAPDKSGLPSDRFSAERTGGSVSTLTIQRTQQEDSAVYLCASAPGEGLGQNIQYFGAGTRLSVL.

The chain is built from TRBV7-2 and TRBJ1-1; D uncertain. CDR3 length equals 13 residues. Germline-derived CDR1 and CDR2 are SGHTA and FQGNSA. Trimming cost V 5 bases and J 3 bases, with 10 bases left between them. The CDR3 spells CASSLNSDTEAFF. The CDR3, as DNA: TGTGCCAGCAGCCTTAATAGTGACACTGAAGCTTTCTTT.

The CDR3 sequence: CASKRQGRRLNTEAFF. The CDR3 bases are TGTGCCAGCAAACGTCAGGGGCGAAGGCTGAACACTGAAGCTTTCTTT. The rearrangement uses TRBV28 and TRBJ1-1; a possible D gene is TRBD1 (6 bases). Germline V lookup: CDR1 MDHEN, CDR2 SYDVKM. The length of the CDR3 is 16 residues. V lost 7 bases to trimming and J lost 0 bases, with 18 bases between them.

The chain employs TRBV5-1 and TRBJ1-1, with 7 bases that match TRBD1. CDR1 and CDR2 (germline): SGHRS, YFSETQ. The CDR3 is made up of 16 amino acids. Trimming cost V 0 bases and J 6 bases; bases outside gene matches: 11. The CDR3 coding sequence is TGCGCCAGCAGCTTGGTAGTGGGACAGTCGGCTCCTGAAGCTTTCTTT. This codes for CASSLVVGQSAPEAFF.

V usage is TRBV9 and J usage is TRBJ1-4; no definite D call. V was cut by 0 bases and J by 6 bases, with 6 bases left in between. The CDR3 covers 13 residues. Germline V CDR1 and CDR2: SGDLS, YYNGEE. CDR3 nucleotides: TGTGCCAGCAGCGTAGGGCTGGATGAAAAACTGTTTTTT. Amino acids: CASSVGLDEKLFF.

The gene calls are TRBV5-5 and TRBJ1-1, with a possible D match to TRBD1 (5 bases). Germline V gene sequence: CDR1 SGHKS, CDR2 YYEKEE (reference sequence). Trimming took off 4 bases at V and 4 bases at J, with 23 bases between the two ends. The CDR3 runs 17 residues. Written as DNA, the CDR3 is TGTGCCAGCAGCCCCACGGGGGGGTGGGCGGGGGGCACTGAAGCTTTCTTT. It translates to CASSPTGGWAGGTEAFF.

Comments on this clone: One end of the junction is discordant with germline, which a read error may explain. This sequence joins TRBV27 and TRBJ2-2, with TRBD2 matching over 13 bases. CDR1 and CDR2 from the germline V gene are MNHEY and SMNVEV (reference sequence). This CDR3 contains 20 residues. The chain's CDR3 is CASSLSPGLGLAGRTGEMFF. The DNA for the CDR3 is TGTGCCAGCAGTTTATCCCCTGGACTGGGACTAGCGGGGCGGACCGGGGAGATGTTTTTT.

In regard to this clone: Other DNA sequences from this sample encode an identical CDR3 as well. This chain uses TRBV18 with TRBJ2-3, with a tentative D call TRBD2 (5 bases). There are 14 residues in the CDR3. Trimming stripped 3 bases from V and 7 bases from J, with 14 bases between. Germline-derived CDR1 and CDR2 are KGHSH and LQKENI. CDR3 amino acids: CASSPALGMNTQYF. The CDR3 nucleotides read TGTGCCAGCTCACCCGCACTAGGAATGAATACGCAGTATTTT.